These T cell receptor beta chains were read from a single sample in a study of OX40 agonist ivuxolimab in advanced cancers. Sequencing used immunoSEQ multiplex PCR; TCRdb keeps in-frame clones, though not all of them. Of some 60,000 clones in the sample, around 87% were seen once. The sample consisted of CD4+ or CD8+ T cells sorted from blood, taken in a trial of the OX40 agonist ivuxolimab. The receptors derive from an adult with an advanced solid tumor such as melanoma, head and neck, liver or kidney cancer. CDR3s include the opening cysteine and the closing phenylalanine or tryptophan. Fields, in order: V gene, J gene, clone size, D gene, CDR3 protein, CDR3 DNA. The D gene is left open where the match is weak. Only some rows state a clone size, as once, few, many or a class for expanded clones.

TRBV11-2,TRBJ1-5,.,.,CASSVTGHSNQPQHF,TGTGCCAGCAGCGTAACAGGTCACAGCAATCAGCCCCAGCATTTT
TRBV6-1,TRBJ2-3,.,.,CASSAQMADTQYF,TGTGCCAGCAGTGCACAAATGGCAGATACGCAGTATTTT
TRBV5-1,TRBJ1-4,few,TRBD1,CASSPGQGGDEKLFF,TGCGCCAGCAGCCCGGGACAGGGAGGGGATGAAAAACTGTTTTTT
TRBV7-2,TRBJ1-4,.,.,CASSPGRTNEKLFF,TGTGCCAGCAGCCCTGGGAGGACGAATGAAAAACTGTTTTTT
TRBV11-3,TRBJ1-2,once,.,CASSALRDTAPAF,TGTGCCAGCAGCGCTTTACGGGACACAGCACCGGCCTTC
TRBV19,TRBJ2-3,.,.,CASSIDERWSTDTQYF,TGTGCCAGTAGTATAGATGAGCGGTGGAGCACAGATACGCAGTATTTT
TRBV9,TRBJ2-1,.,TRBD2,CASSLGLAGGSYNEQFF,TGTGCCAGCAGCCTTGGACTAGCGGGAGGCTCCTACAATGAGCAGTTCTTC
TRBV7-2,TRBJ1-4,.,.,CASSLAGRVGTNEKLFF,TGTGCCAGCAGCTTAGCGGGCAGGGTGGGAACTAATGAAAAACTGTTTTTT
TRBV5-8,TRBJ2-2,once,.,CASSLIGTGRWTGELFF,TGTGCCAGCAGCTTGATTGGAACAGGGCGATGGACCGGGGAGCTGTTTTTT
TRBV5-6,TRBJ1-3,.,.,CASGTGFGNTIYF,TGTGCCAGCGGCACAGGGTTCGGAAACACCATATATTTT
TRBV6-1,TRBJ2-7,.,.,CASSAWGHPQEQYF,TGTGCCAGCAGTGCCTGGGGGCATCCTCAGGAGCAGTACTTC
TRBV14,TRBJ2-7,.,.,CASSLRSGEQYF,TGTGCCAGCAGCCTCAGAAGCGGCGAGCAGTACTTC
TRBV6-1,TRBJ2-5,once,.,CASDRSGVQETQYF,TGTGCCAGCGACCGGTCGGGGGTCCAAGAGACCCAGTACTTC
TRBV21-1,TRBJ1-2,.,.,CASSKNVRTVERYGYTF,TGTGCCAGCAGCAAAAACGTGAGGACAGTGGAGCGCTATGGCTACACCTTC
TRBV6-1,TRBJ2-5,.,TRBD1,CASSVAGTAGETQYF,TGTGCCAGCAGTGTTGCCGGGACAGCAGGGGAGACCCAGTACTTC
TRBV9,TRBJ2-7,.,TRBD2,CASSSEGLASYEQYF,TGTGCCAGCAGCTCGGAAGGACTAGCTTCCTACGAGCAGTACTTC
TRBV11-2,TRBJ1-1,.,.,CASSTNTEAFF,TGTGCCAGCAGCACCAACACTGAAGCTTTCTTT
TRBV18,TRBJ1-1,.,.,CASSPDMNTEAFF,TGTGCCAGCTCACCGGACATGAACACTGAAGCTTTCTTT
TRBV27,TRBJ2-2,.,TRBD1,CASSPFLRDRGTGELFF,TGTGCCAGCAGCCCCTTCCTCCGGGACAGGGGCACCGGGGAGCTGTTTTTT
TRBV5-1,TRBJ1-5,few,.,CASRLDSNQPQHF,TGCGCCAGCAGATTGGACAGCAATCAGCCCCAGCATTTT
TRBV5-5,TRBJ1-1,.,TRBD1,CASRKAGTGGTEAFF,TGTGCCAGCAGAAAAGCCGGGACAGGGGGGACTGAAGCTTTCTTT
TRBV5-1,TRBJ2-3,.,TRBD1,CASSPGQDSDTQYF,TGCGCCAGCAGCCCAGGACAGGATTCAGATACGCAGTATTTT
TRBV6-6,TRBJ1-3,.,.,CASRSATGSGNTIYF,TGTGCCAGCAGGAGCGCAACGGGCTCTGGAAACACCATATATTTT